The 11 T cell receptor beta chains in this list originate from one sample, sequenced in a study of cytomegalovirus exposure and HLA in healthy donors. Primers for the PCR totalled 60 Vbeta and 13 Jbeta. Libraries were prepared by immunoSEQ multiplex PCR; TCRdb keeps only in-frame clonotypes and omits some of them. The sample table sets out 85,000 to 90,000 clones. The sequenced sample was PBMCs. The receptors shown here come from a man between 45 and 60 years old in good health and CMV-seropositive.

The chain is built from TRBV5-4 and TRBJ1-2; 9 bases are a match to TRBD1. The length of the CDR3 is 14 residues. Germline values: CDR1 SGHNT, CDR2 YYREEE (reference sequence). J was trimmed by 8 bases and V by 3 bases; bases with no gene match: 8. The CDR3 DNA is TGTGCCAGCAGCTCCCAGGACAGGGGAGGCGGCTACACCTTC. The encoded protein is CASSSQDRGGGYTF.

The J gene is TRBJ2-3, the V gene TRBV30; a possible D gene is TRBD2 (6 bases). CDR1 is GTSNPN, CDR2 SVGIG, per germline (reference sequence). The V end was cut by 8 bases, the J end by 1 base, with 16 bases between. The CDR3 extends over 14 amino acids. The CDR3 DNA is TGTGCCGGCCGGCCCCCGGGGGGCACAGATACGCAGTATTTT. It is translated as CAGRPPGGTDTQYF.

The chain links TRBV4-2 to TRBJ1-4, with 9 bases matching TRBD1. There are 18 residues in the CDR3. J lost 0 bases, V lost 1 base, and 6 bases had no gene match. Germline CDR1 reads LGHNA; CDR2 reads YNFKEQ. CDR3 residues: CASSQVTWTGATNEKLFF. CDR3 DNA sequence: TGTGCCAGCAGCCAAGTGACTTGGACAGGGGCAACTAATGAAAAACTGTTTTTT.

The chain recombines TRBV7-2 with TRBJ1-5; D is ambiguous. V lost 4 bases, J lost 4 bases, and 11 bases lay in between. This CDR3 has 14 amino acids. Germline loops: CDR1 SGHTA, CDR2 FQGNSA. CDR3 sequence reads: CASSSVYANQPQHF. CDR3 nucleotide sequence: TGTGCCAGCAGCTCTGTGTATGCGAATCAGCCCCAGCATTTT.

The CDR3 loop is CASSPSGGGYEQYV. The CDR3 region has the DNA TGTGCCAGCAGCCCCTCTGGCGGAGGGTACGAGCAGTACGTC. This chain connects TRBV5-8 to TRBJ2-7; possibly TRBD2 for D (6 bases). Per germline, CDR1 SGHTS and CDR2 YDEGEE. V was pared by 4 bases and J by 4 bases, with 15 bases between. This CDR3 comprises 14 residues.

This chain uses TRBV5-4 with TRBJ1-1; D uncertain. Germline CDR1 is SGHNT and CDR2 is YYREEE (reference sequence). The ends were cut back, 5 bases at V and 0 bases at J, with 11 bases in the middle. There are 14 residues in the CDR3. CDR3 protein: CASSPQSVNTEAFF. The CDR3 DNA is TGTGCCAGCAGTCCACAGTCGGTGAACACTGAAGCTTTCTTT.

The chain combines TRBV6-1 with TRBJ2-6, with 7 bases matching TRBD1. Unmatched junction bases numbered 6, after V lost 1 base and J lost 0 bases. The CDR3 extends over 18 amino acids. Per germline, CDR1 MNHNS and CDR2 SASEGT. CDR3 loop: CASSEGWTGNSGANVLTF. CDR3 in DNA: TGTGCCAGCAGTGAAGGATGGACAGGAAACTCTGGGGCCAACGTCCTGACTTTC.

The genes are TRBV9 and TRBJ2-3; 7 nucleotides line up with TRBD1. This CDR3 has 15 amino acids. CDR1 and CDR2 (germline): SGDLS, YYNGEE. V shed 3 bases and J 3 bases; nucleotides not matched to a gene: 7. CDR3 sequence (DNA): TGTGCCAGCAGCGCCTCGGGACAGAAAACAGATACGCAGTATTTT. Amino acid sequence: CASSASGQKTDTQYF.

The chain couples TRBV6-1 to TRBJ2-5; possibly TRBD2 for D (6 bases). The CDR3 consists of 16 residues. CDR1 and CDR2 (germline): MNHNS, SASEGT. V gave up 2 bases and J gave up 5 bases, with 18 bases separating them. The CDR3 region is CASSEMALAIAETQYF. Written as DNA, the CDR3 is TGTGCCAGCAGTGAAATGGCCCTAGCGATTGCGGAGACCCAGTACTTC.

Notes on this clone: This sample also contains other DNA sequences that code for the same CDR3. The V call is TRBV18, the J call TRBJ1-1, with 7 bases lining up with TRBD1. This CDR3 region has 15 residues. In germline, CDR1 is KGHSH, CDR2 LQKENI. V trimming: 5 bases; J trimming: 2 bases; junction bases outside the gene matches: 8. As DNA, the CDR3 is TGTGCCAGCTCAAACAACAGGGGAGGAAACACTGAAGCTTTCTTT. This encodes CASSNNRGGNTEAFF.

The J gene is TRBJ2-2, the V gene TRBV18, with no clear D. Trimming left V 6 bases short and J 6 bases short, with 11 bases between. CDR3 length equals 13 residues. Germline V CDR1 and CDR2: KGHSH, LQKENI. CDR3 nucleotide sequence: TGTGCCAGCTCGACTGTTAACGCCGGGGAGCTGTTTTTT. This codes for CASSTVNAGELFF.